This T cell receptor beta chain is from a study of graft-versus-host responses after intestinal transplantation. This clone was observed once. Its antigen is still unknown. The table came from immunoSEQ multiplex PCR; TCRdb's copy has only in-frame clones and leaves some out. The sample records about 16,000 clones, over 70% being singletons. V lost 7 bases, J lost 1 base, and 11 bases lay in between. The CDR3 sequence is 14 residues long. Looked up from germline, CDR1 is SGHTA and CDR2 is FQGTGA. Study-wide results and limits: GvH clones detected in recipient marrow included some appearing first in ileum or blood. Elevated graft-versus-host to host-versus-graft clonal ratios in allografts were recorded for patients with graft-donor T cell macrochimerism. An association linked early post-transplant HvG declines with peak circulating GvH clone levels.

The TCR comes from a human patient who received an intestinal transplant, so some T cells may come from the graft donor. The specimen was PBMCs, collected around 110 days after intestinal transplant. The gene calls are TRBV7-3 and TRBJ1-3; D is ambiguous. CDR3 in DNA: TGTGCCAGCATACGGGGAACTTCTGGAAACACCATATATTTT. Its translation is CASIRGTSGNTIYF.